This TCR beta chain appears in the sequencing data of a study of neurological immune-mediated disorders. This clonotype was detected many times. Time point of the sample: longitudinal time-point 2. Where libraries were unsorted, they were derived from 2 million PBMCs stored at -80 degrees C. Template-switch 5'RACE cDNA synthesis added a 10-nucleotide unique molecular identifier. Every sequencing run produced over 200 million TCR-beta sequences that came from 15-18 subjects. TCRdb itself ran the 5' RACE reads through MiXCR, one entry per CDR3 protein. The data show about 80,000 distinct CDR3 sequences, 5.8% seen once. Sequenced sample: PBMCs. This clonotype originated in a woman aged 55-70 years with multiple sclerosis.

In DNA, the CDR3 is TGCGCCAGCAGCCCCTGGGACAGGGGATACGAGCAGTACTTC. Translating it yields CASSPWDRGYEQYF. This chain links TRBV5-1 with TRBJ2-7; 10 bases match TRBD1. This CDR3 comprises 14 residues. Germline V gives CDR1 SGHRS, CDR2 YFSETQ. V trimming: 4 bases; J trimming: 4 bases; junction bases outside the gene matches: 5.